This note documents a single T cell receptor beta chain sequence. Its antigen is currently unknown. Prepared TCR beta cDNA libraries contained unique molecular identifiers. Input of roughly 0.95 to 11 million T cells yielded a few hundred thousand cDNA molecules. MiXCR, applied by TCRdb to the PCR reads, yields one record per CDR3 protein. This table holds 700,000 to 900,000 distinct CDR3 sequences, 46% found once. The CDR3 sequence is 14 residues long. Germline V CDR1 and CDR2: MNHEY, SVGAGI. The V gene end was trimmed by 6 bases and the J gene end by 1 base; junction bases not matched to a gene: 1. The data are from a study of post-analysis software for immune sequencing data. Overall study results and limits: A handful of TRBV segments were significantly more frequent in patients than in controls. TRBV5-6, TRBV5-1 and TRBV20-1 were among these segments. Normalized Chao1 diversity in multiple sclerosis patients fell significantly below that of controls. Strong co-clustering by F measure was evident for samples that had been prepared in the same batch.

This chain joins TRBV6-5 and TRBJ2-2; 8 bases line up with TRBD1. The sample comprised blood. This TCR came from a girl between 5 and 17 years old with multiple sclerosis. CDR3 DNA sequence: TGTGCCAGCAGGGACAGGGAGAACACCGGGGAGCTGTTTTTT. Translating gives CASRDRENTGELFF.